These T cell receptor beta chains were read from a single sample in a study of T cell responses to AZD1222 COVID-19 vaccine. TCRdb's table, derived via immunoSEQ multiplex PCR, lists solely in-frame clones and lacks some. The profile shows approximately 140,000 clones, 75% to 85% of them singletons. The source was peripheral blood, collected on day 0 of MenACWY control vaccination. The receptors here all came from an adult in good health. The CDR3 runs from the conserved cysteine through the conserved F or W. A clone size is listed for some rows: how often the clone was seen (once, few, many), or a class if it is expanded.

v_call clone_size cdr3_length cdr3_aa
TRBV21-1 . 16 CASSKVGAGDNQPQHF
TRBV4-2 few 19 CASSQDRLLSGGGTDTQYF
TRBV18 . 14 CASSPGRGVVEQYF
TRBV7-9 . 12 CASSLEALEQYF
TRBV3-1/TRBV3-2 . 18 CASSQVFHGLRSTDTQYF
TRBV2 once 12 CASSEHSEKLFF
TRBV5-5 once 13 CASSLGSNYGYTF
TRBV10-3 once 15 CAISGPGGPQETQYF
TRBV6-5 . 15 CASRDRARGANVLTF
TRBV6-4 . 15 CASSDSKGGPTEAFF
TRBV11-2 . 13 CASSLVGQGKYTF
TRBV25-1 . 14 CASSRTGSDAEAFF
TRBV10-1 . 15 CASSGGLATYNEQFF
TRBV2 . 13 CASSVGEGQPQHF
TRBV30 . 17 CAWTLQGAGGAKNIQYF
TRBV7-9 . 18 CASSRSIGGNHSNQPQHF
TRBV28 . 15 CASSFWRFSGQPQHF
TRBV7-2 . 16 CASSLTHTGVGNTIYF
TRBV19 . 14 CASSPDRGGYGYTF
TRBV3-1/TRBV3-2 . 14 CASSQEGQRAPLHF